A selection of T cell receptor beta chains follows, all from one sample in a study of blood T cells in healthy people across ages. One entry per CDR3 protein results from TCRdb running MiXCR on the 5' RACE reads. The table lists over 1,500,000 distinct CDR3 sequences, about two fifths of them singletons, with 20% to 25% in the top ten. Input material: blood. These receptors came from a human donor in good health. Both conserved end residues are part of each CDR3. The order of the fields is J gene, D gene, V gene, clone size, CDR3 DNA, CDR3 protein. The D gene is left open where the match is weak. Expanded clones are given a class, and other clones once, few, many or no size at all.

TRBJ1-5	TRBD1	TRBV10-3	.	TGTGCCATCAGTGCGACAGGGGGTCCTGGTCAGCCCCAGCATTTT	CAISATGGPGQPQHF
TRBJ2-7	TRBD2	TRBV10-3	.	TGTGCCATCAAGCCGACTAGCGGGGGGGCGTACGAGCAGTACTTC	CAIKPTSGGAYEQYF
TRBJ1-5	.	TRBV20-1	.	TGCAGTGCGCCCCGGGGGCGCAATCAGCCCCAGCATTTT	CSAPRGRNQPQHF
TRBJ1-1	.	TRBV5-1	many	TGCGCCAGCAGCTTGGAAACAAACACTGAAGCTTTCTTT	CASSLETNTEAFF
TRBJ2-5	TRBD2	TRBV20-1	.	TGCAGTGCTAGAGTAGTGGCTAGCGGGGGGAAGGGTTACGAGACCCAGTACTTC	CSARVVASGGKGYETQYF
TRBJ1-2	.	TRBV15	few	TGTGCCACCAGCAATCGGGAATATGGCTACACCTTC	CATSNREYGYTF
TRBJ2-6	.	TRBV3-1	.	TGTGCCAGCAGCCATATGAGGGGCACCGGGGCCAACGTCCTGACTTTC	CASSHMRGTGANVLTF
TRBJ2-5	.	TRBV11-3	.	TGTGCCAGCAGCTCTATGCCCCAAGAGACCCAGTACTTC	CASSSMPQETQYF
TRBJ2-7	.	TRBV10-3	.	TGTGCCATCACGGCGGGGTGGGAGCAGTACTTC	CAITAGWEQYF
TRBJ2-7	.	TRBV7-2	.	TGTGCCAGCAGCTTCTCCTTTTCCACTGGGGAGCAGTACTTC	CASSFSFSTGEQYF
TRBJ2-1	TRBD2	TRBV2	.	TGTGCCAGCATGGGGTCGTTAGCGGGGCCCTACAATGAGCAGTTCTTC	CASMGSLAGPYNEQFF
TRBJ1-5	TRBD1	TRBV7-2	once	TGTGCCAGCAGCTTAAAGGGACAGATCAGTCAGCCCCAGCATTTT	CASSLKGQISQPQHF
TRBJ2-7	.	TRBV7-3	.	TGTGCCAGCAGCTTCCCAGGAGCCGAGCAGTACTTC	CASSFPGAEQYF
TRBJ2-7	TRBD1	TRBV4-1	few	TGCGCCAGCAGCCCGAAGGGACAGGCCTACGAGCAGTACTTC	CASSPKGQAYEQYF
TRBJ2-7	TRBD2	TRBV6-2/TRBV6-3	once	TGTGCCAGCAGTTCAGCGGGAGGGGGAACCTACGAGCAGTACTTC	CASSSAGGGTYEQYF
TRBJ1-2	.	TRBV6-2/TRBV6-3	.	TGTGCCAGCAGTTACTCCGGACCCGGGAGCTACACCTTC	CASSYSGPGSYTF
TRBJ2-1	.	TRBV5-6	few	TGTGCCAGCACCCGAGGTTGGGGGCGGGATGAGCAGTTCTTC	CASTRGWGRDEQFF
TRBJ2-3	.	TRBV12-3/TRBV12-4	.	TGTGCCAGCAAAGGCGCCCCCGTGAATACGCAGTATTTT	CASKGAPVNTQYF
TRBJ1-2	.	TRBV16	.	TGTGCCAGCAGCCAATATCGGGACAACTATGGCTACACCTTC	CASSQYRDNYGYTF
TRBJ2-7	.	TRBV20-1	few	TGCAGTGCTACCTTTGGCAGGGCTTTCACCTACGAGCAGTACTTC	CSATFGRAFTYEQYF
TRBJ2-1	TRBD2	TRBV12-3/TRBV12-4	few	TGTGCCAGCAGCATAGCGGGAAATGAGCAGTTCTTC	CASSIAGNEQFF
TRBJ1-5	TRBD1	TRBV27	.	TGTGCCAGCAGCGGCGGGACAGGATACAATCAGCCCCAGCATTTT	CASSGGTGYNQPQHF
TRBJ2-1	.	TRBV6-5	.	TGTGCCAGCAGTTCTCGTAGAGGGGGGGTAAGGGATGAGCAGTTCTTC	CASSSRRGGVRDEQFF
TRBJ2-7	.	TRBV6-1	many	TGTGCCAGCAGGAGAGTACTTGACACCTACGAGCAGTACTTC	CASRRVLDTYEQYF
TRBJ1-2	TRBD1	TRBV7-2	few	TGTGCCAGCAGCTCCCTGCCGAGGACAGGGATAAGCGGCTACACCTTC	CASSSLPRTGISGYTF
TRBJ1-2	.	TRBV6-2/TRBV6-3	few	TGTGCCAGCAGTTCCAACGACAGGATAAGAATCTATGGCTACACCTTC	CASSSNDRIRIYGYTF
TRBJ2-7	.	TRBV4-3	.	TGCGCCAGCAGCCTGCGCGGGGGCATCGGCGAGCAGTACTTC	CASSLRGGIGEQYF
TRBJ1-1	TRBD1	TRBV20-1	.	TGCAGTGCTAGCTGGGACAGCAACACTGAAGCTTTCTTT	CSASWDSNTEAFF
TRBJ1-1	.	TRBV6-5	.	TGTGCCAGCAGACTAGCTGGGGAGGGCACTGAAGCTTTCTTT	CASRLAGEGTEAFF
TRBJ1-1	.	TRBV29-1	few	TGCAGCGTTGGAGGAAAGATGAACACTGAAGCTTTCTTT	CSVGGKMNTEAFF
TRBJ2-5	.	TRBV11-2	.	TGTGCCAGCAGCTTAGATGTTCACCTCGGAGAGACCCAGTACTTC	CASSLDVHLGETQYF
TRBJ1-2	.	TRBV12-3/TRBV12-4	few	TGTGCCAGCAGTTTAAATAGGAGACTGTATGGCTACACCTTC	CASSLNRRLYGYTF
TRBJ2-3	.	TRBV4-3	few	TGCGCCAGCAGCCAAGCTGCTTACGGGGGATTTCCAGATACGCAGTATTTT	CASSQAAYGGFPDTQYF
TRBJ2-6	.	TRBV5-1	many	TGCGCCAGCAGCTTAGAGGGCCTTTCGGGCCTGACTTTC	CASSLEGLSGLTF
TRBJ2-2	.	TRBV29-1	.	TGCAGCGTTGAAGATAACACCGGGGAGCTGTTTTTT	CSVEDNTGELFF
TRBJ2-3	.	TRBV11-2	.	TGTGCCAGCAGCCCAAGGGGTTGGGCAAACACAGATACGCAGTATTTT	CASSPRGWANTDTQYF
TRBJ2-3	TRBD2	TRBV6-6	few	TGTGCCAGCAGGGCTCTTCGCGGGGGAGTCACAGATACGCAGTATTTT	CASRALRGGVTDTQYF
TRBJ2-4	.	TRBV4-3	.	TGCGCCAGCAGCCAGCATGGGGAAGGGACCGAAAACATTCAGTACTTC	CASSQHGEGTENIQYF
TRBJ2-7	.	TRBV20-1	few	TGCAGTGCTAGAATTAAGCGGGACAGTACTTTCTACGAGCAGTACTTC	CSARIKRDSTFYEQYF
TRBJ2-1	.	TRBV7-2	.	TGTGCCAGCAGCTTAGTAGGTCTTCAGTTGAATGAGCAGTTCTTC	CASSLVGLQLNEQFF
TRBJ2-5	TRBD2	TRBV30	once	TGTGCCTGGAGTGGCGGGACTAGTAGAGAGACCCAGTACTTC	CAWSGGTSRETQYF
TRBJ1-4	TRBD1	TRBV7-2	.	TGTGCCAGCGGCCGGACAGGGGTGCGAGAAAAACTGTTTTTT	CASGRTGVREKLFF
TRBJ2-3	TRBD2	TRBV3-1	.	TGTGCCAGCAGCCCTAGCGGGAAGCTCACAGATACGCAGTATTTT	CASSPSGKLTDTQYF
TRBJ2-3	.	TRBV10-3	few	TGTGCCATCAGTGATCAGCGGAGCGTCACAGATACGCAGTATTTT	CAISDQRSVTDTQYF
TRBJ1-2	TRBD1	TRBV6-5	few	TGTGCCAGCAGTTACGGTCCCGGGACAGCCTACTATGGCTACACCTTC	CASSYGPGTAYYGYTF
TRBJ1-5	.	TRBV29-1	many	TGCAGCACGCGGGACGGTGGTAATCAGCCCCAGCATTTT	CSTRDGGNQPQHF
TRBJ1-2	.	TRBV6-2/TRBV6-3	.	TGTGCCAGCAGTGCCCCTGCCCCACAGGATGGCTACACCTTC	CASSAPAPQDGYTF
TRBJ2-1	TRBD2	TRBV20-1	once	TGCAGTGCTAGGGATCTTCACGAGCGGGGGGAGTACAATGAGCAGTTCTTC	CSARDLHERGEYNEQFF